This T cell receptor beta chain was identified in a study of blood T cell repertoires in COVID-19. Study summary: Sites in the United States, Italy and Spain provided acute and convalescent COVID-19 samples. The analysed material was cDNA or gDNA that came from T cells, B-cell-depleted T cells, or PBMCs.

The germline V gene has CDR1 MNHEY and CDR2 SVGAGI. The CDR3 spans 13 residues. Trimming shortened V by 6 bases and J by 7 bases, and 16 bases separated the two germline ends. Original processing notes: By means of reference gene primer amplification, nucleated cell counts were estimated. Repertoires were generated with immunoSEQ multiplex PCR, while TCRdb's copy carries only in-frame clones and drops some. Clone size and V and J calls were adopted from that table, with D and trimming inferred from the DNA. The table shows around 250,000 clones, with roughly 84% occurring only once. The chain links TRBV6-5 to TRBJ2-7; weak D call: TRBD2 (5 bases). The sample comprised peripheral blood. The source is a woman in her thirties or forties who had recovered from COVID-19. The CDR3 loop is CASRPGRDREQYF. The CDR3 coding sequence is TGTGCCAGCAGGCCTGGACGGGATAGGGAGCAGTACTTC.